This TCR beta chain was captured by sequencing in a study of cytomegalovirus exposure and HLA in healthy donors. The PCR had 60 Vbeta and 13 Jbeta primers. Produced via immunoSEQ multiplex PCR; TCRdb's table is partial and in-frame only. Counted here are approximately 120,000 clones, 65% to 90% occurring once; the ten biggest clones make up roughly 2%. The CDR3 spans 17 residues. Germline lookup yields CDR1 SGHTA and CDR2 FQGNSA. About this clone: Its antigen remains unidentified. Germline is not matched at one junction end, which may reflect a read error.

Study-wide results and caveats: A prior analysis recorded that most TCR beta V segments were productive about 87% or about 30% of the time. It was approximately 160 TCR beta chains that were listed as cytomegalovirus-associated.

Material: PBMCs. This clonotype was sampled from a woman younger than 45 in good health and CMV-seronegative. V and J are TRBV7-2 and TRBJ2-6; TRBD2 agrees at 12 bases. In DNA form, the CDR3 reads TGTGCCAGCACCGCCGCTAGCGGGAGGGGTGGGGCCAACGCCCTGACTTTC. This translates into CASTAASGRGGANALTF.